This TCR beta chain was identified during a study of blood T cell repertoires in COVID-19. Study-level background: PBMCs, B-cell-depleted T cells, or T cells were the source of the cDNA or gDNA that made up the material.

The assay was immunoSEQ multiplex PCR, and TCRdb's table has in-frame clones only and misses some. Of 13,000 to 15,000 clones listed, 92% are singletons. Sequenced: peripheral blood. This TCR was recovered from a human donor with active COVID-19. The donor label of this sample is uncertain.

CDR3 protein: CASSLRQGTYNEQFF. As DNA, the CDR3 is TGTGCCAGCAGCTTAAGACAGGGTACCTACAATGAGCAGTTCTTC. The chain links TRBV11-2 to TRBJ2-1; 7 nucleotides align to TRBD1. The CDR3 runs to 15 residues. Trimming took 2 bases from V and 2 from J; bases not matched to a gene: 3. The germline gives CDR1 SGHAT, CDR2 FQNNGV. The full variable domain, in which reference TRBV11-2 and TRBJ2-1 provide the parts outside the CDR3, is EAGVAQSPRYKIIEKRQSVAFWCNPISGHATLYWYQQILGQGPKLLIQFQNNGVVDDSQLPKDRFSAERLKGVDSTLKIQPAKLEDSAVYLCASSLRQGTYNEQFFGPGTRLTVL.